This TCR beta chain was sequenced in a study of spatial heterogeneity in lung cancer. TCRdb itself ran the 5' RACE reads through MiXCR, one entry per CDR3 protein. This table holds some 45,000 distinct CDR3 sequences, 12% found once. V lost 5 bases and J 2 bases, leaving 9 bases between the germline ends. Germline assignment: CDR1 MNHNS and CDR2 SASEGT. The CDR3 is made up of 13 amino acids. This clonotype showed up just a few times. Time point described: sample taken at primary tumor resection. The sequenced material consisted of unsorted whole RNA from tumor, nontumor lung or frozen PBMC. The donors were 72 patients with non-small cell lung cancer that was early-stage and untreated.

The specimen comprised PBMCs, sampled at surgery. The receptor was derived from a female donor with early-stage non-small cell lung cancer. The chain has TRBV6-1 and TRBJ2-5; D is possibly TRBD1 (5 bases). CDR3 coding DNA: TGTGCCAGCAGTACCCAGGGACAAGAGACCCAGTACTTC. Translating gives CASSTQGQETQYF.